The rows below give T cell receptor beta chains drawn from one sample of a study of blood T cell repertoires in COVID-19. TCRdb's table, derived via immunoSEQ multiplex PCR, lists solely in-frame clones and lacks some. The sample holds more than 400,000 clones, about 90% seen once. The sample consisted of PBMCs or T cells enriched from blood (not recorded which). The receptors were gathered from a man between 18 and 35 years old who had recovered from COVID-19. CDR3s include the opening cysteine and the closing phenylalanine or tryptophan. Each record gives: CDR3 DNA, CDR3 protein, D gene, J gene, clone size, V gene. The D gene is left open where the match is weak. Size is stated for part of the rows, as once, few or many counts, or as a class when the clone is expanded.

DNA: TGTGCCAGCAGTCCCGGGGACAGGGGTCACAATCAGCCCCAGCATTTT
CDR3: CASSPGDRGHNQPQHF
D: TRBD1
J: TRBJ1-5
size: NA
V: TRBV27

DNA: TGTGCCATCAGAGCGGATAGCGGGGGGGCAGCGGTTGAGCAGTTCTTC
CDR3: CAIRADSGGAAVEQFF
D: TRBD2
J: TRBJ2-1
size: NA
V: TRBV10-3

DNA: TGTGCCAGCAGCTTGGAGCCAACCGAGACCCAGTACTTC
CDR3: CASSLEPTETQYF
D: NA
J: TRBJ2-5
size: NA
V: TRBV5-4

DNA: TGTGCCAGCAGCCCAGGACACGGCAAAGAAAAACTGTTTTTT
CDR3: CASSPGHGKEKLFF
D: NA
J: TRBJ1-4
size: NA
V: TRBV5-5

DNA: TGTGCCAGCAGCCCATACGGTAGCGGGGGCACGTACGAGCAGTACTTC
CDR3: CASSPYGSGGTYEQYF
D: TRBD2
J: TRBJ2-7
size: NA
V: TRBV6-6

DNA: TGTGCCAGCAGCTTAGTAGCGGGAGGTAATGAGCAGTTCTTC
CDR3: CASSLVAGGNEQFF
D: TRBD2
J: TRBJ2-1
size: NA
V: TRBV7-2

DNA: TGTGCCAGCAGTGAAGCGCGTTACAGGGTGAACACTGAAGCTTTCTTT
CDR3: CASSEARYRVNTEAFF
D: NA
J: TRBJ1-1
size: once
V: TRBV6-1

DNA: TGTGCCAGCAGTTACGGGGCGTCAACTAATGAAAAACTGTTTTTT
CDR3: CASSYGASTNEKLFF
D: NA
J: TRBJ1-4
size: NA
V: TRBV6-5

DNA: TGTGCCAGCAGCTTAATACAGGGTGAGGCCGAGCAGTACTTC
CDR3: CASSLIQGEAEQYF
D: NA
J: TRBJ2-7
size: once
V: TRBV11-2

DNA: TGTGCCAGCAGCTTATGGGGCCGGGGGACTGAAGCTTTCTTT
CDR3: CASSLWGRGTEAFF
D: NA
J: TRBJ1-1
size: NA
V: TRBV7-3

DNA: TGTGCCAGCAGCCAGGGGACATTGAACACTGAAGCTTTCTTT
CDR3: CASSQGTLNTEAFF
D: NA
J: TRBJ1-1
size: NA
V: TRBV3-1/TRBV3-2

DNA: TGTGCCACCAGCAGAGGAGGGACACTGACGAACACTGAAGCTTTCTTT
CDR3: CATSRGGTLTNTEAFF
D: NA
J: TRBJ1-1
size: NA
V: TRBV15

DNA: TGTGCCAGCTCAGTTGGACAGGGGGTAACGAATCAGCCCCAGCATTTT
CDR3: CASSVGQGVTNQPQHF
D: TRBD1
J: TRBJ1-5
size: once
V: TRBV18

DNA: TGTGCCACCAGTGATCTCCGAGGGAGCGGGAGGTCGCTGGGTGCGGATGAGCAGTTCTTC
CDR3: CATSDLRGSGRSLGADEQFF
D: TRBD2
J: TRBJ2-1
size: NA
V: TRBV24-1

DNA: TGTGCCATCAGTGAGGCGGGATCTTACGAGACCCAGTACTTC
CDR3: CAISEAGSYETQYF
D: NA
J: TRBJ2-5
size: NA
V: TRBV10-3

DNA: TGTGCCAGCAGCTTAGGTGGGAGGGAAGGAGAGACCCAGTACTTC
CDR3: CASSLGGREGETQYF
D: TRBD2
J: TRBJ2-5
size: NA
V: TRBV7-9

DNA: TGTGCCAGTAGTATAGGAGGGACAGGGATGAGCGGGGAGCTGTTTTTT
CDR3: CASSIGGTGMSGELFF
D: TRBD1
J: TRBJ2-2
size: NA
V: TRBV19

DNA: TGTGCCAGCAACCGGGGGGCGAATTCACCCCTCCACTTT
CDR3: CASNRGANSPLHF
D: NA
J: TRBJ1-6
size: NA
V: TRBV6-5

DNA: TGCGCCAGCAGCAACCAGGGTAACGATGAGCAGTTCTTC
CDR3: CASSNQGNDEQFF
D: NA
J: TRBJ2-1
size: NA
V: TRBV5-1

DNA: TGTGCCAGCTCACCGCGCCCCAGACAGGGGGGAGAAACTGAAGCTTTCTTT
CDR3: CASSPRPRQGGETEAFF
D: TRBD1
J: TRBJ1-1
size: NA
V: TRBV18

DNA: TGTGCCAGCTCACCCTTACCAGGGGAAGATGAGCAGTTCTTC
CDR3: CASSPLPGEDEQFF
D: NA
J: TRBJ2-1
size: NA
V: TRBV18

DNA: TGTGCCATCAGCCGGACAGGGGGAGTTAAGTGGTATGGCTACACCTTC
CDR3: CAISRTGGVKWYGYTF
D: TRBD1
J: TRBJ1-2
size: once
V: TRBV10-3

DNA: TGCGCCAGCAGCTTGGTGGCCCGCAATTCACCCCTCCACTTT
CDR3: CASSLVARNSPLHF
D: NA
J: TRBJ1-6
size: NA
V: TRBV5-1

DNA: TGTGCCAGCAGCGTAGGACCAGGGGTAGACCAGCCCCAGCATTTT
CDR3: CASSVGPGVDQPQHF
D: NA
J: TRBJ1-5
size: NA
V: TRBV9

DNA: TGTGCCAGCAGCCAAGTGCCTAGCGAGCAGTTCTTC
CDR3: CASSQVPSEQFF
D: NA
J: TRBJ2-1
size: NA
V: TRBV14

DNA: TGTGCCAGTAGTTACGCATCTGGCCAGGGGCGCGATTCACCCCTCCACTTT
CDR3: CASSYASGQGRDSPLHF
D: NA
J: TRBJ1-6
size: NA
V: TRBV19

DNA: TGTGCCAGCTCACCACCGGAGGGGACCAACTATGGCTACACCTTC
CDR3: CASSPPEGTNYGYTF
D: NA
J: TRBJ1-2
size: NA
V: TRBV18

DNA: TGTGCCAGCAGCCCCTTCCCGCAGGCGCAGGACTACGAGCAGTACTTC
CDR3: CASSPFPQAQDYEQYF
D: NA
J: TRBJ2-7
size: once
V: TRBV11-1

DNA: TGCAGTGCTAGTAGCCCTACTAGCGGGGGGCTCTCCTACAATGAGCAGTTCTTC
CDR3: CSASSPTSGGLSYNEQFF
D: TRBD2
J: TRBJ2-1
size: NA
V: TRBV20-1

DNA: TGTGCCAGCAGTGAAATTGCGCTCAATGAGCAGTTCTTC
CDR3: CASSEIALNEQFF
D: NA
J: TRBJ2-1
size: NA
V: TRBV6-1

DNA: TGTGCCAGCAGCCAAGCCGCCGGGGTTGAGACCCAGTACTTC
CDR3: CASSQAAGVETQYF
D: NA
J: TRBJ2-5
size: NA
V: TRBV3-1/TRBV3-2

DNA: TGCAGCGTTGAAGGTGGGAGGAACACCGGGGAGCTGTTTTTT
CDR3: CSVEGGRNTGELFF
D: NA
J: TRBJ2-2
size: NA
V: TRBV29-1

DNA: TGTGCCAGCGGATTTACCACGGGAGAGCAGTACTTC
CDR3: CASGFTTGEQYF
D: NA
J: TRBJ2-7
size: NA
V: TRBV12-3/TRBV12-4

DNA: TGTGCCAGTAGTGCCGCCGGACAGGGTAACGAGCAGTACTTC
CDR3: CASSAAGQGNEQYF
D: TRBD1
J: TRBJ2-7
size: NA
V: TRBV19

DNA: TGTGCCAGCAGCTTAGAGTGGGACAGGGTCTACGAGCAGTACTTC
CDR3: CASSLEWDRVYEQYF
D: TRBD1
J: TRBJ2-7
size: NA
V: TRBV11-2

DNA: TGTGCCAGCAGCAGGGCGGGAGGGACCGAAGAGACCCAGTACTTC
CDR3: CASSRAGGTEETQYF
D: TRBD2
J: TRBJ2-5
size: NA
V: TRBV6-5

DNA: TGTGCCAGTAGACAGGGCGAAGCGAGCAATCAGCCCCAGCATTTT
CDR3: CASRQGEASNQPQHF
D: NA
J: TRBJ1-5
size: NA
V: TRBV19

DNA: TGTGCCAGCAGCTCGGACACCGGCCCTGGCACAGATACGCAGTATTTT
CDR3: CASSSDTGPGTDTQYF
D: NA
J: TRBJ2-3
size: NA
V: TRBV7-3

DNA: TGTGCCAGTAGTATAGTTACAGGGGAGCTGTTTTTT
CDR3: CASSIVTGELFF
D: NA
J: TRBJ2-2
size: NA
V: TRBV19

DNA: TGTGCCAGCAGCCAAGGGGCCACTAGCTACGACACCCTAGCCAAAAACATTCAGTACTTC
CDR3: CASSQGATSYDTLAKNIQYF
D: NA
J: TRBJ2-4
size: NA
V: TRBV14

DNA: TGTGCCAGTAGAACCGGGACAGCTAACACCGGGGAGCTGTTTTTT
CDR3: CASRTGTANTGELFF
D: TRBD1
J: TRBJ2-2
size: NA
V: TRBV19

DNA: TGTGCCAGCAGCTTAGGGCAGGGTCCTGGAAACACCATATATTTT
CDR3: CASSLGQGPGNTIYF
D: NA
J: TRBJ1-3
size: NA
V: TRBV7-6

DNA: TGTGCCAGCAGCCCCCGATCAGGAAACACCGGGGAGCTGTTTTTT
CDR3: CASSPRSGNTGELFF
D: NA
J: TRBJ2-2
size: NA
V: TRBV11-3

DNA: TGTGCCAGTAATGAGACGGAGCAAGAGACCCAGTACTTC
CDR3: CASNETEQETQYF
D: NA
J: TRBJ2-5
size: NA
V: TRBV19

DNA: TGTGCCAGCTCACCAGGGACAGGGGACACCTACGAGCAGTACTTC
CDR3: CASSPGTGDTYEQYF
D: TRBD1
J: TRBJ2-7
size: NA
V: TRBV18

DNA: TGTGCCAGCAGCTTACCGACTAGCGGGGAGCCCAACTCCTACGAGCAGTACTTC
CDR3: CASSLPTSGEPNSYEQYF
D: TRBD2
J: TRBJ2-7
size: NA
V: TRBV7-9

DNA: TGCAGCGTTGGGGGCGGGAGAACTCAAGAAGGCGAGCAGTACTTC
CDR3: CSVGGGRTQEGEQYF
D: TRBD2
J: TRBJ2-7
size: NA
V: TRBV29-1

DNA: TGTGCCAGCAGTGATGGGGCCACTTCGGTCCCCTACGAGCAGTACTTC
CDR3: CASSDGATSVPYEQYF
D: NA
J: TRBJ2-7
size: NA
V: TRBV6-1

DNA: TGTGCCAGCAGTGGAACTAGGCTGGGAACGAATGAGCAGTTCTTC
CDR3: CASSGTRLGTNEQFF
D: NA
J: TRBJ2-1
size: NA
V: TRBV2

DNA: TGTGCCTGGAGGTCGACAGCTGGCTACACCTTC
CDR3: CAWRSTAGYTF
D: NA
J: TRBJ1-2
size: NA
V: TRBV30

DNA: TGTGCCAGCGGTACAGTGGGTAGCGGGAGTTACGAGCAGTACTTC
CDR3: CASGTVGSGSYEQYF
D: TRBD2
J: TRBJ2-7
size: NA
V: TRBV27

DNA: TGTGCTAGTGGTTCGATCAGGGGCTGGGGCTACACCTTC
CDR3: CASGSIRGWGYTF
D: NA
J: TRBJ1-2
size: NA
V: TRBV12-5

DNA: TGTGCCAGCTCACCACGGACTAGCGGGGGGACCTACCAAGAGACCCAGTACTTC
CDR3: CASSPRTSGGTYQETQYF
D: TRBD2
J: TRBJ2-5
size: NA
V: TRBV18

DNA: TGTGCCAGCAGCCGGAAGGGGACAGGGGACAGTGAAAAACTGTTTTTT
CDR3: CASSRKGTGDSEKLFF
D: TRBD1
J: TRBJ1-4
size: NA
V: TRBV14

DNA: TGTGCCAGCAGCTTTGTAAGTCCCGGGACAGGATCAAGCTCTGGAAACACCATATATTTT
CDR3: CASSFVSPGTGSSSGNTIYF
D: TRBD1
J: TRBJ1-3
size: NA
V: TRBV7-6

DNA: TGTGCTAGCACCGGGTTGGAGTTTTCTGGCTACACCTTC
CDR3: CASTGLEFSGYTF
D: NA
J: TRBJ1-2
size: NA
V: TRBV12-5

DNA: TGTGCCAGCAGTGAATTCAGGGGGGAGAACACTGAAGCTTTCTTT
CDR3: CASSEFRGENTEAFF
D: TRBD1
J: TRBJ1-1
size: NA
V: TRBV6-1

DNA: TGTGCCAGCAGCGCTCTTAGCGGGGATCTTCACAATGAGCAGTTCTTC
CDR3: CASSALSGDLHNEQFF
D: TRBD2
J: TRBJ2-1
size: NA
V: TRBV9

DNA: TGTGCCAGCAGCTTCCGCAGGGGCTCTGGAAACACCATATATTTT
CDR3: CASSFRRGSGNTIYF
D: NA
J: TRBJ1-3
size: NA
V: TRBV11-3

DNA: TGTGCCAGCACTGACGCGGGGGGGGTATACACAGATACGCAGTATTTT
CDR3: CASTDAGGVYTDTQYF
D: TRBD2
J: TRBJ2-3
size: NA
V: TRBV2